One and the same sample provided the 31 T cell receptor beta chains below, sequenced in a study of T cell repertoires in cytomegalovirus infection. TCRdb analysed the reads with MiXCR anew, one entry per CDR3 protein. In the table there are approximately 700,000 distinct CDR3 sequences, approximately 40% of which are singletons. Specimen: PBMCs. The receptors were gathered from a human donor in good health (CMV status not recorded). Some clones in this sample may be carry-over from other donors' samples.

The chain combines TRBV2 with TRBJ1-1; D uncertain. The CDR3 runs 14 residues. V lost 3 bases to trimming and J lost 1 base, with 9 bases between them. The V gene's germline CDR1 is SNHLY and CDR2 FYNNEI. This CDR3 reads CASSEHWQNTEAFF. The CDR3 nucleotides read TGTGCCAGCAGTGAGCATTGGCAGAACACTGAAGCTTTCTTT.

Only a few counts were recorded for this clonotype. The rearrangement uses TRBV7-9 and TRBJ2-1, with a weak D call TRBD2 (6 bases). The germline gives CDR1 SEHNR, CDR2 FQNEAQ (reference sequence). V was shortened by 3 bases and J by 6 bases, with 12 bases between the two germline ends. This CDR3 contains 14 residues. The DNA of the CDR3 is TGTGCCAGCAGCTTCGGGACTGGCCTCAATGAGCAGTTCTTC. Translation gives CASSFGTGLNEQFF.

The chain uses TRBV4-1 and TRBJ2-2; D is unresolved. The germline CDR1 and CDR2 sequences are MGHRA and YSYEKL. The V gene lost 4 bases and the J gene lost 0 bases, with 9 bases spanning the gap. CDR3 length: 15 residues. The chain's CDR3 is CASSPPAANTGELFF. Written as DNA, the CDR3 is TGCGCCAGCAGCCCCCCGGCAGCGAACACCGGGGAGCTGTTTTTT.

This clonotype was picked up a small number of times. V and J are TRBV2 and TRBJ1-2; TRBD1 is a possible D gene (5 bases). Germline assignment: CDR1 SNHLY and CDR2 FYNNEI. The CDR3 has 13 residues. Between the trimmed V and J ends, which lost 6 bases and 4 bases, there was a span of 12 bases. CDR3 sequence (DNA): TGTGCCAGCAGGCATCAGGGCCTCTATGGCTACACCTTC. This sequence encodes CASRHQGLYGYTF.

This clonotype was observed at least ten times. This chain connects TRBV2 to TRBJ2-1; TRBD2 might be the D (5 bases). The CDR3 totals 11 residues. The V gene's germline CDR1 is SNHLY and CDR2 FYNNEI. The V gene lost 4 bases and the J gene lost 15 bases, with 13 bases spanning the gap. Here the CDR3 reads CASSAIPEGFF. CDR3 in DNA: TGTGCCAGCAGTGCGATCCCAGAGGGGTTCTTC.

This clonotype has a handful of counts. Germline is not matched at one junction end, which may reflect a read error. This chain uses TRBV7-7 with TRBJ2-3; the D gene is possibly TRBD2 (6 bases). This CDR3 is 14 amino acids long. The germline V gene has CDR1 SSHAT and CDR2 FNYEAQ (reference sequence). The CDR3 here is CASSLGGDTDTQYF. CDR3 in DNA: TGTGCTAGCAGCTTAGGAGGGGACACAGATACGCAGTATTTT.

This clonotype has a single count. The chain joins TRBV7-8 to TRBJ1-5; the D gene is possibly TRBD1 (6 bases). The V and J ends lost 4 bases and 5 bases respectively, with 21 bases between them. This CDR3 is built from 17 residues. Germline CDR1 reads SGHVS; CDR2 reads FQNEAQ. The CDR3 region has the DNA TGTGCCAGCAGCTCAGAGGGGGAAGGGGATATCGATCAGCCCCAGCATTTT. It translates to CASSSEGEGDIDQPQHF.

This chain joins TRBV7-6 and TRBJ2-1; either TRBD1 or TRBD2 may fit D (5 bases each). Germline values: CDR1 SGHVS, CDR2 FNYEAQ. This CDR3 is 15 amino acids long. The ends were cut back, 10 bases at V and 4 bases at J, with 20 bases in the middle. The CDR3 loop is CATEISGRQYNEQFF. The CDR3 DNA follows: TGTGCCACCGAAATATCGGGACGACAATACAATGAGCAGTTCTTC.

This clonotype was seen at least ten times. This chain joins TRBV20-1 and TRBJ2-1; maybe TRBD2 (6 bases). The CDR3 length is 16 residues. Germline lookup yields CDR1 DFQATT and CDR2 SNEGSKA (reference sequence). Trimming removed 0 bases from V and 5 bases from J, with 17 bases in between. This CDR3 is CSARDPSAGSNNEQFF. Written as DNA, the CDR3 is TGCAGTGCTAGAGATCCCTCGGCGGGAAGCAACAATGAGCAGTTCTTC.

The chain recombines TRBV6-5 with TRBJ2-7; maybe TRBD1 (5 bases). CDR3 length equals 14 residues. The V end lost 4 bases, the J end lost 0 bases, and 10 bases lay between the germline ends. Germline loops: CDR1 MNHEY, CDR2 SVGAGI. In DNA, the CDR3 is TGTGCCAGCAGTTCGACAGTGACCTCCTACGAGCAGTACTTC. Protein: CASSSTVTSYEQYF.

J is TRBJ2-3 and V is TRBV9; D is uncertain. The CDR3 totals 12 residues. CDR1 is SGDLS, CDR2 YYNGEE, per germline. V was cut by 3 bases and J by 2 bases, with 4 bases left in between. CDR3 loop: CASSGLTDTQYF. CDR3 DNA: TGTGCCAGCAGCGGCCTCACAGATACGCAGTATTTT.

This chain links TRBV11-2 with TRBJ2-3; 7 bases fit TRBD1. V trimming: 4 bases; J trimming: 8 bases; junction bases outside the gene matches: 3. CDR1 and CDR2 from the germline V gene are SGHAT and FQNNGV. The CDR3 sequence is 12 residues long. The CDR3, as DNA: TGTGCCAGCAGCTCATGGGACAGTACGCAGTATTTT. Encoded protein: CASSSWDSTQYF.

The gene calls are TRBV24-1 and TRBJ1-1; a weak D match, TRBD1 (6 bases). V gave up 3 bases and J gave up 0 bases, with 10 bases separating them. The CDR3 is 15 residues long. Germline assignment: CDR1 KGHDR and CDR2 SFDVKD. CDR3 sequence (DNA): TGTGCCACCAGTGATGGACAGTCGATGAACACTGAAGCTTTCTTT. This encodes CATSDGQSMNTEAFF.

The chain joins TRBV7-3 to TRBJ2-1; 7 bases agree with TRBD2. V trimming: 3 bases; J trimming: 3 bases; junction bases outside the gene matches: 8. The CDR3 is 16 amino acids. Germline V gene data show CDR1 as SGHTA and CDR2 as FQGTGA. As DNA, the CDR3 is TGTGCCAGCAGCTTGAGAGCCGGGACTAACTACAATGAGCAGTTCTTC. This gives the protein CASSLRAGTNYNEQFF. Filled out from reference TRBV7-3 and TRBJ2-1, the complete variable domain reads GAGVSQTPSNKVTEKGKYVELRCDPISGHTALYWYRQSLGQGPEFLIYFQGTGAADDSGLPNDRFFAVRPEGSVSTLKIQRTERGDSAVYLCASSLRAGTNYNEQFFGPGTRLTVL.

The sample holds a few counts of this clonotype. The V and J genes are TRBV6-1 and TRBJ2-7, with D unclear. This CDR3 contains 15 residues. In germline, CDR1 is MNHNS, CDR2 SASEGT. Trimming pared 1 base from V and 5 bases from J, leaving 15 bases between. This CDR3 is CASSEGGMWMDEQYF. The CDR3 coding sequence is TGTGCCAGCAGTGAAGGGGGTATGTGGATGGACGAGCAGTACTTC.

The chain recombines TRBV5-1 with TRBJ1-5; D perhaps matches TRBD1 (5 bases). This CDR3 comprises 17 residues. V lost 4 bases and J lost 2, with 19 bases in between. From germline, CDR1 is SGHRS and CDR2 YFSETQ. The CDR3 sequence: CASSAGDGLGGNQPQHF. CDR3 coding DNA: TGCGCCAGCAGCGCCGGGGACGGGCTTGGAGGCAATCAGCCCCAGCATTTT. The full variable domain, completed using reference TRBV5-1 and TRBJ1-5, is KAGVTQTPRYLIKTRGQQVTLSCSPISGHRSVSWYQQTPGQGLQFLFEYFSETQRNKGNFPGRFSGRQFSNSRSEMNVSTLELGDSALYLCASSAGDGLGGNQPQHFGDGTRLSIL.

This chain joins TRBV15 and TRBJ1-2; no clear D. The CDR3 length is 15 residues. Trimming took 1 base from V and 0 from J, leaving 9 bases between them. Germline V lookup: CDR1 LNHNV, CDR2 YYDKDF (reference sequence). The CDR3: CATSRGSQPNYGYTF. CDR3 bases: TGTGCCACCAGCAGAGGGTCACAGCCTAACTATGGCTACACCTTC.

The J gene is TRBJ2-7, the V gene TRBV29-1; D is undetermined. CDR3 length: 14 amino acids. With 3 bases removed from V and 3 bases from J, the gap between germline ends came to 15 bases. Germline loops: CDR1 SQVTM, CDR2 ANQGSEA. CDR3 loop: CSVEGPHGVYEQYF. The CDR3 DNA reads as TGCAGCGTTGAGGGTCCCCATGGGGTCTACGAGCAGTACTTC.

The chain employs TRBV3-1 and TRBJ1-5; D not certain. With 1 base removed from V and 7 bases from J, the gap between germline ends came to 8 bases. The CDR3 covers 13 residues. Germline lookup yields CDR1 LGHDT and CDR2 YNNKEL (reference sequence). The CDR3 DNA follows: TGTGCCAGCAGCCAAGCTGTAGGGCAGCCCCAGCATTTT. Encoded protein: CASSQAVGQPQHF.

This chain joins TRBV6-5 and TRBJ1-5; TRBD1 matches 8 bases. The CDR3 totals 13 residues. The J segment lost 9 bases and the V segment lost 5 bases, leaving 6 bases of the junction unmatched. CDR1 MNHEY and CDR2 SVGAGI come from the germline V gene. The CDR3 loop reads CASSRSGGMPQHF. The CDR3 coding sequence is TGTGCCAGCAGTCGATCAGGGGGCATGCCCCAGCATTTT.

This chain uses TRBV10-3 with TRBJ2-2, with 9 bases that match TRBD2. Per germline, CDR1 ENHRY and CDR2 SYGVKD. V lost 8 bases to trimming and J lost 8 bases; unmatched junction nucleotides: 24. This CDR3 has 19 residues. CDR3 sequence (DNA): TGTGCCATCCTCCCTACCAACATAGGCGGCGGGAGGGCCTCAGGGGAGCTGTTTTTT. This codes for CAILPTNIGGGRASGELFF.

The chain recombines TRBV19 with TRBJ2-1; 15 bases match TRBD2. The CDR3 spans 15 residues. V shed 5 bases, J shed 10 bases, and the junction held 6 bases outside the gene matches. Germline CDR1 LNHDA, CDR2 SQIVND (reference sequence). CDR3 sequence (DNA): TGTGCCAGTAGTCTGGGACTAGCGGGAGGTGAAGAGCAGTTCTTC. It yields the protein CASSLGLAGGEEQFF. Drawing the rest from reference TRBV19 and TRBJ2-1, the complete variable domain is DGGITQSPKYLFRKEGQNVTLSCEQNLNHDAMYWYRQDPGQGLRLIYYSQIVNDFQKGDIAEGYSVSREKKESFPLTVTSAQKNPTAFYLCASSLGLAGGEEQFFGPGTRLTVL.

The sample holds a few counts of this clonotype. The CDR3, as DNA: TGTGCCACCAGTGAGGTCGGCGGACTCACAGATACGCAGTATTTT. Amino acid sequence: CATSEVGGLTDTQYF. The chain combines TRBV24-1 with TRBJ2-3, with D possibly TRBD2 on 5 matching bases. The V and J ends lost 4 bases and 2 bases respectively, with 12 bases between them. CDR1 and CDR2 (germline): KGHDR, SFDVKD. There are 15 residues in the CDR3.

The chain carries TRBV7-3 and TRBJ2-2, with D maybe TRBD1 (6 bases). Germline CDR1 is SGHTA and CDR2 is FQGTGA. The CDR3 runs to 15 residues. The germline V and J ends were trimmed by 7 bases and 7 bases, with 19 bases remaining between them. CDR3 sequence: CASIRDHRQVGELFF. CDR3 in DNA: TGTGCCAGCATCCGCGACCATAGACAGGTCGGGGAGCTGTTTTTT.

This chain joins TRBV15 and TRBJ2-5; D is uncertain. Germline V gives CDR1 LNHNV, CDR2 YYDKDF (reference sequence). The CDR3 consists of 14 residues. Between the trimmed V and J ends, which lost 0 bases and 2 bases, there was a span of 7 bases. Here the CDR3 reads CATSREAAQETQYF. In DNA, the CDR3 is TGTGCCACCAGCAGAGAGGCAGCACAAGAGACCCAGTACTTC.

This CDR3 is CASGLVEDEQFF. The CDR3 nucleotides read TGTGCTAGTGGTTTGGTAGAGGACGAGCAGTTCTTC. The rearrangement links TRBV12-5 to TRBJ2-1, with D unclear. Germline V gene data show CDR1 as LGHNT and CDR2 as FRNRAP. The CDR3 has 12 residues. Trimming took 0 bases from V and 10 from J, leaving 7 bases between them.

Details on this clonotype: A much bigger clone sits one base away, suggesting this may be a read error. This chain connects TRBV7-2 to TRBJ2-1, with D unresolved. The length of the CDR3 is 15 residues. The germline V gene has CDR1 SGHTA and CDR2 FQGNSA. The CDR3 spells CASSSSGYSYNEQLF. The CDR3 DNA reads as TGTGCCAGCAGCTCATCGGGTTACTCCTACAATGAGCAGTTATTC. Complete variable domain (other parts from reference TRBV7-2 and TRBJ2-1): GAGVSQSPSNKVTEKGKDVELRCDPISGHTALYWYRQSLGQGLEFLIYFQGNSAPDKSGLPSDRFSAERTGGSVSTLTIQRTQQEDSAVYLCASSSSGYSYNEQLFGPGTRLTVL.

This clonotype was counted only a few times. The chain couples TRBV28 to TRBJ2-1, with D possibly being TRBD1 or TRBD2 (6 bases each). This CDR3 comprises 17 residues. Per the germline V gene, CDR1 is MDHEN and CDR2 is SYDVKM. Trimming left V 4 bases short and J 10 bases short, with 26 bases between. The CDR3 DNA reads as TGTGCCAGCAGTTCTGTCGGGACACCTCAGACTAGTTGGGAGCAGTTCTTC. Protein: CASSSVGTPQTSWEQFF.

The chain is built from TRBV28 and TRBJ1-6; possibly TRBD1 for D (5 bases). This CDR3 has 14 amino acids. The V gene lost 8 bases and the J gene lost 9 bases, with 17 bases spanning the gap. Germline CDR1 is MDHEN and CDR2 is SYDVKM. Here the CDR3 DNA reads TGTGCCAGCTTTACCGGGACGGTCGTTTCACCCCTCCACTTT. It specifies CASFTGTVVSPLHF. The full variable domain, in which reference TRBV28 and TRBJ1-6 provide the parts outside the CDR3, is DVKVTQSSRYLVKRTGEKVFLECVQDMDHENMFWYRQDPGLGLRLIYFSYDVKMKEKGDIPEGYSVSREKKERFSLILESASTNQTSMYLCASFTGTVVSPLHFGNGTRLTVT.

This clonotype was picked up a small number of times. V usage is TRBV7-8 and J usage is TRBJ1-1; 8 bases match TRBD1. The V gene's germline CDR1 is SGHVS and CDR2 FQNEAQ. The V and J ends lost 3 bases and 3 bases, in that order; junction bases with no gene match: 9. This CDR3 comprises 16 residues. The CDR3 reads CASSFAPTGADTEAFF. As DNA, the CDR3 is TGTGCCAGCAGCTTTGCCCCGACAGGGGCGGACACTGAAGCTTTCTTT.

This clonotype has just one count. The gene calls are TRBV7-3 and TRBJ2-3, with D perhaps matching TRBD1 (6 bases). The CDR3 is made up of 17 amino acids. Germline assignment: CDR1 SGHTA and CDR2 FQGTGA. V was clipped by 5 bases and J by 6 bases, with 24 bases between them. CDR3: CASSVPPGQPDSDTQYF. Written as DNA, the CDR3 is TGTGCCAGCAGCGTCCCTCCGGGACAACCAGACTCGGATACGCAGTATTTT.